This T cell receptor (beta chain) was captured in a study of cytomegalovirus exposure and HLA in healthy donors (dated by TCRdb to between 2016 and 2019). Notes on the research overall: An earlier analysis of several hundred of the donors reported about 290 Gb of sequence data and 117 million unique TCR beta sequences from 150 million to 200 million T cells. Roughly 300 gigabases of sequencing data and 70 million to 100 million unique TCR sequences were included in an early release covering 550 to 650 HLA-typed donors. The genetic ancestry cluster associated with self-reported Caucasian donors included about 81% of the 398 genotyped donors. The study aimed to test whether cataloging public T cell receptors could reveal signatures of past pathogen exposure. The T cell repertoires of some 700 subjects were profiled by immunosequencing and related to cytomegalovirus serostatus. Besides the first cohort of about 730 subjects, a separate validation cohort made up of 120 different subjects was used. High-throughput TCR immunosequencing, statistical association of individual TCRs with disease status, and machine learning were combined to predict cytomegalovirus infection status. A later analysis re-analyzed previously published TCR beta repertoires from approximately 670 donors and added high-resolution HLA genotyping to study TCR occurrence patterns. In the later analysis, no new phenotypic data were used to find candidate immune exposures; instead, reliance was placed on TCR beta sequences and their occurrence across donors. An earlier analysis of approximately 500 of the donors applied high-throughput TCR beta sequencing to assess whether each TCR beta V gene segment acted as functional or pseudogenic. Donor age, sex, ethnicity and CMV serostatus were compiled together with the repertoire data. A later genetic analysis used genome-wide SNP genotypes for 398 of the 666 donors, treating that subset as a discovery cohort. All discovery cohort repertoires had been generated on a single sequencing platform. HLA typing included class I and class II loci at four-digit resolution. Typing coverage varied by locus: 629-630 donors for A, B, C, DRB1 and DQB1; roughly 520 for DQA1; more than 600 for DPA1; around 490 for DPB1. Roughly five DR-DQ haplotypes were handled as single units for association and clustering because linkage in the cohort was strong. Across about 380 genotyped donors of the cohort, an average of about 200,000 unique TCR beta nucleotide sequences per donor were sequenced, and approximately 17% of those sequences were non-productive. Results the study describes overall, beyond this receptor: Only TCR beta chains were sequenced in this cohort, and the absence of alpha or paired-chain data limited detectable features. A later analysis found that HLA-associated TCR beta chains were more clonally expanded and had lower generation probabilities than equally common non-associated chains. A later analysis found that TCR association rates varied across HLA loci, with DRB1 alleles showing the most associated TCRs and HLA-C alleles the fewest. CMV serostatus was the only immune exposure information available for the cohort. HLA typing was unavailable for some donors at each locus, so association tests used only the typed subset. The authors suggested that the approach could potentially be generalized to other disease states and immunological phenotypes. Presence/absence analyses assumed roughly uniform sequencing depth across donors, an assumption that may not hold. A further reported finding was that TCR beta sequences accurately predicted the HLA-A and HLA-B alleles for most subjects in the first cohort. Seventeen rarely observed V segments, including chromosome 9 orphons, were excluded from the earlier analysis of about 600 of the donors because counts were too low. Several of the top co-occurrence clusters appeared to be linked to parvovirus B19, influenza, CMV and Epstein-Barr virus, according to a later analysis. Cytomegalovirus status was reported to be diagnosed by the classifier with high specificity and sensitivity in both the original and validation cohorts. Three of the identified cytomegalovirus-associated TCR beta chains were confirmed in vitro to be specific for cytomegalovirus antigens. Linkage disequilibrium might explain the correlated functional status among segregating V segments, but an unknown experimental factor could not be excluded. Most TCR sequences were seen in very few donors, while some public TCRs were found in many individuals. A later analysis associated 15,000 to 20,000 TCR beta sequences with specific HLA alleles at a false discovery rate of 0.05. A cluster of highly shared sequence variants was judged likely to be a technical artifact of the sequencing pipeline. The study listed approximately 150 TCR beta chains as associated with cytomegalovirus. A later genetic analysis associated a missense DCLRE1C variant with V-gene and J-gene trimming of TCR beta chains, and an independent cohort replicated the association. Some IMGT-functional V segments, including TRBV6-2 and TRBV6-3, could not be told apart with the 87-base-pair reads, so those segments were excluded. In a later analysis, most CMV-associated TCR beta chains were found to appear HLA-restricted, with HLA associations seemingly driven largely by CMV exposure. Assigning TCR associations to individual alleles was difficult when HLA alleles, especially DR and DQ, strongly co-occurred. In an earlier analysis of several hundred of the donors, most TCR beta V segments were observed in productive rearrangements about 87% or about 30% of the time, broadly matching IMGT annotations. Compared with the approximately 670-donor mean, donors in an Asian-associated ancestry cluster had fewer N-insertions in productive TCRs, according to a later genetic analysis.

The protocol used for the library was the immunoSEQ multiplex PCR assay. A mixture of 60 forward primers for TCR Vbeta segments and 13 reverse primers for TCR Jbeta segments was used in the multiplex PCR. A multiplex PCR assay on genomic DNA amplified the CDR3 region of rearranged TCR beta genes. Amplified TCR beta libraries were sequenced as 87-base-pair reads on the Illumina HiSeq System. In the source study's methods: Across the 500 to 700 repertoires, a later analysis counted some 81 million unique TCR beta chains, roughly 11 million of which were shared by at least two donors. A nearest-neighbor algorithm error-corrected the raw reads and collapsed the reads into unique sequences, merging closely related sequences to remove PCR and sequencing errors. V, D and J gene segments were assigned by aligning CDR3 sequences to IMGT reference sequences. For a sequence to be retained, a match of at least six nucleotides to both a V gene segment and a J gene segment was required. Rearrangements were called productive when the CDR3 lacked stop codons and stayed in frame with V and J; all others were non-productive. CDR3 was defined according to IMGT convention as the region running from the second conserved V-encoded cysteine to the conserved J-encoded phenylalanine. The earlier analysis of about 500 of the donors excluded sequences that lacked an unambiguous match to a single V gene segment. An earlier analysis of a few hundred of the donors called V segments functional above 56.7% productive rearrangements and segregating when the between-donor standard deviation exceeded 5%. A statistical classification framework was built for diagnosing cytomegalovirus status from the catalog of TCR beta chain sequences. V and J gene assignment, in a later analysis, came from comparing TCR nucleotide sequences with IMGT/GENE-DB human TR gene sequences. The TCRdist pipeline was used in a later analysis to assign CDR3 sequences and most-parsimonious VDJ recombination scenarios. In a later analysis, each TCR beta chain was defined by its CDR3 amino acid sequence together with its V-gene family, and reads without a unique V-gene family were excluded. In a later analysis, 450 to 600 highly shared, low-generation-probability nucleotide sequences were removed to address suspected cross-contamination and a sequencing artifact. In a later analysis, a clonal expansion index for each public chain was calculated from normalized within-repertoire ranks of inferred template counts. In a later analysis, generation probabilities were computed with a VDJ recombination model fitted to out-of-frame rearrangements, and the resulting probabilities were checked against IGoR. Hypergeometric tests were used in a later analysis to score TCR-TCR, TCR-HLA and TCR-CMV co-occurrence, with a repertoire-size bias correction applied to the TCR pairs. In a later analysis, false discovery rates were estimated by permuting HLA or CMV assignments 20 times. In a later analysis, co-occurring TCRs were grouped with DBSCAN, and TCRdist sequence similarity was added when clustering was performed within HLA-allele-positive subsets. Co-occurrence clustering excluded repertoires with fewer than 30,000 or more than 120,000 public chains, plus five with anomalous nucleotide sharing. Entries here come from immuneACCESS through TCRdb and include only in-frame sequences with V and J called. Some clones fail to appear in such tables; in the studies checked, an unresolved V gene covers under half of the shortfall, and the cause of the remainder is unknown. V, J and clone size are taken as reported in that table, and D and trimming were inferred from the DNA itself. In this sample the table shows hundreds of thousands of clones, approximately 84% of which occur a single time. More than 0.5% of the sample rests with the top ten.

The cohort consisted of approximately 670 healthy bone marrow donors. At the time of sampling, all cohort members were nominally healthy, though unrecorded immune exposures were likely present. The donor was CMV seronegative and belonged to the group of around 350 seronegative cohort members. A peripheral blood sample was collected from each donor, and TCR beta sequencing was performed on peripheral blood mononuclear cells. Genomic DNA extraction from the blood cell samples was performed with the Qiagen DNeasy Blood Extraction Kit. Notes on this clone: It lacks a known antigen. Base qualities are not provided; no much larger clone lies one nucleotide away.

From the germline V gene (reference sequence), CDR1 is SEHNR and CDR2 is FQNEAQ. The CDR3 holds 17 amino acids from the cysteine to the phenylalanine. Just the 51-base CDR3 DNA is kept, in frame starting at base 1. The germline ends are 16 bases apart after V is trimmed by 1 base and J by 1 base. The chain was built from TRBV7-9 and TRBJ1-1; TRBD1 is a weak D gene call, 6 bases matching. Sequences were obtained from PBMCs. This receptor was identified in a woman aged 40 to 50 in good health and CMV-seronegative. Here is the DNA: TGTGCCAGCAGCTTAGGGGGGGGGCCGAAACGGAACACTGAAGCTTTCTTT. This translates into CASSLGGGPKRNTEAFF.